The T cell receptor beta chain under discussion was sequenced for a study of T-cell memory formation after mild COVID-19. About the study: Clustering of TCRs was largely donor specific.

Using constant-segment primers, 5'RACE produced TCR alpha and TCR beta cDNA libraries carrying sample barcodes and UMIs. TCRdb itself ran the 5' RACE reads through MiXCR, one entry per CDR3 protein. The repertoire has about 470,000 distinct CDR3 sequences, 18% of them found once; the top ten carry approximately 13%. This clonotype was picked up a small number of times. What it binds is not known. Points from the study as a whole: A balance of CD4 and CD8 characterized clones contracting day 15 to 85, whereas later expanders leaned CD4+. The CD4+ clones that contracted clustered mainly within CM and EM, and the CD8+ clones concentrated in EMRA.

This CDR3 has 14 amino acids. Germline CDR1 reads SEHNR; CDR2 reads FQNEAQ (reference sequence). The junction had 6 bases not matched to a gene; V was cut back by 5 bases and J by 6 bases. This sequence was found in an adult woman who had mild COVID-19 (a few samples of this study predate the infection). Cell type and time point are not known. The V and J genes are TRBV7-9 and TRBJ2-5; 10 bases align to TRBD1. Sequencing was done on a sample of PBMCs or a T cell subset sorted from them (not recorded which). CDR3 coding DNA: TGTGCCAGCAGCACCGGGACAGGGGTAAAGACCCAGTACTTC. Protein sequence: CASSTGTGVKTQYF.